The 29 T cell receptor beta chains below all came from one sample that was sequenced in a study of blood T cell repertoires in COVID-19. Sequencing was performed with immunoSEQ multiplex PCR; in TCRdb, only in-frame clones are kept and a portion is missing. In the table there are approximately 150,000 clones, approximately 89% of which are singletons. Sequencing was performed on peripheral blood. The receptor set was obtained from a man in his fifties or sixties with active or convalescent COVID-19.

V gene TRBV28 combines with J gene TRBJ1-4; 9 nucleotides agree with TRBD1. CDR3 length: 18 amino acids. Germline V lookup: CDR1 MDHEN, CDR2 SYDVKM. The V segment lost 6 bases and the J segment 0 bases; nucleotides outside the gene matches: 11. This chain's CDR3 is CASRPPDRGLATNEKLFF. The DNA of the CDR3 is TGTGCCAGCAGACCGCCGGACAGGGGACTTGCAACTAATGAAAAACTGTTTTTT.

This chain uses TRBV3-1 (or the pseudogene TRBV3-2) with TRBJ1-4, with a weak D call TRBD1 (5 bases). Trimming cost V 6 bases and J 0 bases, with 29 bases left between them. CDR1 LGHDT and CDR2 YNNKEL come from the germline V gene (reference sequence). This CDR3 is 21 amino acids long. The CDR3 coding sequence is TGTGCCAGCAGTCTTCGGGGGGGTTCCCTTTCCCCCCCTGCAACTAATGAAAAACTGTTTTTT. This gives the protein CASSLRGGSLSPPATNEKLFF.

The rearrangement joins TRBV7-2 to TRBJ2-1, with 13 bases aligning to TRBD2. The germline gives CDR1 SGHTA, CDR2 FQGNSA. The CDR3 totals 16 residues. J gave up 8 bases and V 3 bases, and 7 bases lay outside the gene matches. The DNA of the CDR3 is TGTGCCAGCAGCTTGATCCCGGGACTAGCGGGATATGAGCAGTTCTTC. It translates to CASSLIPGLAGYEQFF.

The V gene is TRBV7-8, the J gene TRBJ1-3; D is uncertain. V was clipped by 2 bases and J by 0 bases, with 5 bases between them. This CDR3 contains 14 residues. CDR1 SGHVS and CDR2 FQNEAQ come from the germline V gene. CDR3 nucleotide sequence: TGTGCCAGCAGCTTATCCCACTCTGGAAACACCATATATTTT. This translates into CASSLSHSGNTIYF.

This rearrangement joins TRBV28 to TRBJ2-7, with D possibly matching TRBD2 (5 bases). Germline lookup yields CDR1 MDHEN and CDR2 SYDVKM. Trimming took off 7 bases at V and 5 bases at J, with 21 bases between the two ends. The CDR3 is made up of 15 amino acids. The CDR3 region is CASIDPRARIHEQYF. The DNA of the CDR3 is TGTGCCAGCATCGATCCGAGGGCAAGGATCCACGAGCAGTACTTC.

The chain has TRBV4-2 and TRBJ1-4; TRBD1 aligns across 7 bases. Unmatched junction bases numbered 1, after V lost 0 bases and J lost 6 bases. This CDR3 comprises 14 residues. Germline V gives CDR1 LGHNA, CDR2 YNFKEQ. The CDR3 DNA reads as TGTGCCAGCAGCCAAGAGACAGGGCATGAAAAACTGTTTTTT. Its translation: CASSQETGHEKLFF.

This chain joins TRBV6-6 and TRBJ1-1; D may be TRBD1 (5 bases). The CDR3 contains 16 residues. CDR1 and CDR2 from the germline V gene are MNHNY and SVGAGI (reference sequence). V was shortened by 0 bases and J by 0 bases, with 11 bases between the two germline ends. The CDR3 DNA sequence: TGTGCCAGCAGTTACTCTCCGGGGGGAATGAACACTGAAGCTTTCTTT. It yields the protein CASSYSPGGMNTEAFF.

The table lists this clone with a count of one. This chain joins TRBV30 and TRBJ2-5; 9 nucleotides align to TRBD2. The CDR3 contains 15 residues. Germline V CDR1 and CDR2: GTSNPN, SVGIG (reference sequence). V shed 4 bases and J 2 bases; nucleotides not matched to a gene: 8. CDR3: CAWKASGNRQETQYF. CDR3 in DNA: TGTGCCTGGAAAGCTAGCGGGAACCGACAAGAGACCCAGTACTTC.

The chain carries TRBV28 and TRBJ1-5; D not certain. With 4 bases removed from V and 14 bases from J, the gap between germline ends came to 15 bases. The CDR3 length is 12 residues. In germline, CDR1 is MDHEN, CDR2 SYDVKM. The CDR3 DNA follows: TGTGCCAGCAGTTCGGTAGCCCGTTCTGAGCATTTT. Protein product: CASSSVARSEHF.

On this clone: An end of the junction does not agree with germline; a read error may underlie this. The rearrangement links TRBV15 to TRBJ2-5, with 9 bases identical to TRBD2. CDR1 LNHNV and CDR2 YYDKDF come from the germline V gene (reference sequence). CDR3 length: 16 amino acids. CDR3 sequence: CATSRDQGLAGIRRHF. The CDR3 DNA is TGTGCCACCAGCAGAGATCAGGGGCTAGCGGGAATCCGGCGGCACTTC.

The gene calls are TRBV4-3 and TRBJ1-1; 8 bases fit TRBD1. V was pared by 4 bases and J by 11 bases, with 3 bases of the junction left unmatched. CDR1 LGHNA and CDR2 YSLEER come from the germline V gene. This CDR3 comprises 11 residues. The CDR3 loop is CASSPGTGAFF. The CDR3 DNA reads TGCGCCAGCAGCCCTGGGACAGGTGCTTTCTTT.

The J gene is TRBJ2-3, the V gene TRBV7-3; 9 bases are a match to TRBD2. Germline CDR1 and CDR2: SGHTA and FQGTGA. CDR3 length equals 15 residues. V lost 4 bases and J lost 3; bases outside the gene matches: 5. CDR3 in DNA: TGTGCCAGCAGCTCACTCGGACTAGCGACAGATACGCAGTATTTT. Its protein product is CASSSLGLATDTQYF.

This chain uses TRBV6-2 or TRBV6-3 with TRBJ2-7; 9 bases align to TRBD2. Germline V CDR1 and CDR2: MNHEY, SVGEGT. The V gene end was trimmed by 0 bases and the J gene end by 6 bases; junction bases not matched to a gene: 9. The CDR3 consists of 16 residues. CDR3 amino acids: CASSYSSIAGVGEQYF. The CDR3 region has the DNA TGTGCCAGCAGTTACTCTTCAATAGCGGGAGTCGGCGAGCAGTACTTC.

This CDR3 reads CASSSTATSGSYEQYF. For the CDR3, the DNA is TGTGCCAGCAGCTCTACTGCGACTAGCGGGAGCTACGAGCAGTACTTC. The chain employs TRBV7-9 and TRBJ2-7; TRBD2 matches at 12 bases. Per the germline V gene, CDR1 is SEHNR and CDR2 is FQNEAQ (reference sequence). The CDR3 contains 16 residues. With V trimmed by 4 bases and J by 3 bases, 7 bases remained unmatched.

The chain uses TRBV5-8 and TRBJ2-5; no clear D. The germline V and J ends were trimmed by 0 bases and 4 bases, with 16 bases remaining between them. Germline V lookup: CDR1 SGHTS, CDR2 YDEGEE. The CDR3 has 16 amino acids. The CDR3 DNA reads TGTGCCAGCAGCTTGGCTGGTAGTCGTCCGAGAGAGACCCAGTACTTC. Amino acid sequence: CASSLAGSRPRETQYF.

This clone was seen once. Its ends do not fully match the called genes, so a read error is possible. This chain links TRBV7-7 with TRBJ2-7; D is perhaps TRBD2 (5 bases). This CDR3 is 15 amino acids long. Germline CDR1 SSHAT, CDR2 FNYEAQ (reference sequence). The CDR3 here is CASSCREALSYEQYF. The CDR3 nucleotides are TGTGCTAGCAGCTGCCGGGAAGCCCTATCCTACGAGCAGTACTTC.

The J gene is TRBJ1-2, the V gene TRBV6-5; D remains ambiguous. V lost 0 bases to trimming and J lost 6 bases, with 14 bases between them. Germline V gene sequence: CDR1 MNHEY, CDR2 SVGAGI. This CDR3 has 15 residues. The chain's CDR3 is CASSYSRGARDGYTF. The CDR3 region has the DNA TGTGCCAGCAGTTACTCCCGAGGAGCTCGGGATGGCTACACCTTC.

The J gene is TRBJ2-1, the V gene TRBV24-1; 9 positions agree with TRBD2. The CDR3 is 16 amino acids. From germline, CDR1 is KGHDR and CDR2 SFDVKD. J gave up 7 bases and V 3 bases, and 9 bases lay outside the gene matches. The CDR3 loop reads CATSDPVAGDINEQFF. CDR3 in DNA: TGTGCCACCAGTGATCCCGTAGCGGGAGATATTAATGAGCAGTTCTTC.

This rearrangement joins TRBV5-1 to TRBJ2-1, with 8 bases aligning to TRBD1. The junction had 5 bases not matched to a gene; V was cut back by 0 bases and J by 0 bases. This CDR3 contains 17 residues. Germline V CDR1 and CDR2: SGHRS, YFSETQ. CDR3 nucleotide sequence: TGCGCCAGCAGCTTGGCCGGTACAGGGGGCTCCTACAATGAGCAGTTCTTC. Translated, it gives CASSLAGTGGSYNEQFF.

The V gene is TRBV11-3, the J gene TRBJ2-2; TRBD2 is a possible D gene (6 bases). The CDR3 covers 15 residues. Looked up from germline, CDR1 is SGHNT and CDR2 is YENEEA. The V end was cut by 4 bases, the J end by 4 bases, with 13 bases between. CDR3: CASSWGTATTGELFF. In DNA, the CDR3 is TGTGCCAGCAGCTGGGGGACTGCGACCACCGGGGAGCTGTTTTTT. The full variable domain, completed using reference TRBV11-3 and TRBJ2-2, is EAGVVQSPRYKIIEKKQPVAFWCNPISGHNTLYWYLQNLGQGPELLIRYENEEAVDDSQLPKDRFSAERLKGVDSTLKIQPAELGDSAVYLCASSWGTATTGELFFGEGSRLTVL.

In DNA form, the CDR3 reads TGTGCCAGCAGCTTAGGGACAGGGAGGAATTCACCCCTCCACTTT. It translates to CASSLGTGRNSPLHF. The rearrangement uses TRBV13 and TRBJ1-6; 7 bases are a match to TRBD1. This CDR3 region has 15 residues. Germline V lookup: CDR1 PRHDT, CDR2 FYEKMQ (reference sequence). J gave up 7 bases and V 0 bases, and 3 bases lay outside the gene matches.

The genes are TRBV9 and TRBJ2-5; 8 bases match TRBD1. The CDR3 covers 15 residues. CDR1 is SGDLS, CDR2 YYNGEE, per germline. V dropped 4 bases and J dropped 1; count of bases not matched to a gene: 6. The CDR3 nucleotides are TGTGCCAGCAGCTTAAGAGGACAGGGCCAAGAGACCCAGTACTTC. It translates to CASSLRGQGQETQYF. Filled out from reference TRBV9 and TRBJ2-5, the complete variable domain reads DSGVTQTPKHLITATGQRVTLRCSPRSGDLSVYWYQQSLDQGLQFLIQYYNGEERAKGNILERFSAQQFPDLHSELNLSSLELGDSALYFCASSLRGQGQETQYFGPGTRLLVL.

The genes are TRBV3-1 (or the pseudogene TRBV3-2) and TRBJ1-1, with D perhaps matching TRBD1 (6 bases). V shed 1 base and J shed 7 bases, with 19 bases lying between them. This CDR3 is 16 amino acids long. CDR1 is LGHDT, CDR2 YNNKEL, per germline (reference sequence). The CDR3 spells CASSQVPGTKVGEAFF. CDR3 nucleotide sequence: TGTGCCAGCAGCCAAGTTCCGGGGACAAAGGTGGGTGAAGCTTTCTTT.

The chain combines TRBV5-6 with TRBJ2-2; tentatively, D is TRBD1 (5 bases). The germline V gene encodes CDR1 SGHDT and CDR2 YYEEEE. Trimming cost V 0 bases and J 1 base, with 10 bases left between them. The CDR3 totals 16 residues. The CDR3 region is CASSLVQGRNTGELFF. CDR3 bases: TGTGCCAGCAGCTTGGTCCAGGGAAGGAACACCGGGGAGCTGTTTTTT.

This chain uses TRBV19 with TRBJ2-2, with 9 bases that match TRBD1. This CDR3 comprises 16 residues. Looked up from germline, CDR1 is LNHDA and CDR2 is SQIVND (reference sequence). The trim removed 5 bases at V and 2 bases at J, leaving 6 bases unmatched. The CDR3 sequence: CASSSRQGGNTGELFF. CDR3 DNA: TGTGCCAGTAGTTCGCGACAGGGGGGTAACACCGGGGAGCTGTTTTTT.

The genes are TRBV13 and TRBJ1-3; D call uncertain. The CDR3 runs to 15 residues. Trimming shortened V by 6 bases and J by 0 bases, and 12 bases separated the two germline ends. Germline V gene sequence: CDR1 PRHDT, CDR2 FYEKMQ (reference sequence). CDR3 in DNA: TGTGCCAGCAGTCCCGGCGGGAACTCTGGAAACACCATATATTTT. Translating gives CASSPGGNSGNTIYF. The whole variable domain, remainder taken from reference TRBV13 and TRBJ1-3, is AAGVIQSPRHLIKEKRETATLKCYPIPRHDTVYWYQQGPGQDPQFLISFYEKMQSDKGSIPDRFSAQQFSDYHSELNMSSLELGDSALYFCASSPGGNSGNTIYFGEGSWLTVV.

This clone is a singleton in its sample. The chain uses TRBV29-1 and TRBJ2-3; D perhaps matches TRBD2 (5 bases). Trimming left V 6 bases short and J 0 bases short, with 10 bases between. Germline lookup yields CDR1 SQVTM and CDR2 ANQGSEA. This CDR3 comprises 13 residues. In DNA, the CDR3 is TGCAGCGTCCATGGGAGAAGCACAGATACGCAGTATTTT. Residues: CSVHGRSTDTQYF.

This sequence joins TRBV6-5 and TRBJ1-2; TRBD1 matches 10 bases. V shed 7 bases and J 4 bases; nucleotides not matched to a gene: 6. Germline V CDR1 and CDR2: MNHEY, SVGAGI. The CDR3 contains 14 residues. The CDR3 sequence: CASKTGGAGYGYTF. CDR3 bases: TGTGCCAGCAAGACAGGGGGCGCAGGCTATGGCTACACCTTC.

The CDR3 DNA is TGTGCCAGCTCACCTACATTAGCCGGCACAGATACGCAGTATTTT. This sequence encodes CASSPTLAGTDTQYF. The chain employs TRBV18 and TRBJ2-3, with D unclear. CDR3 length: 15 residues. Trimming took 3 bases from V and 1 from J, leaving 11 bases between them. CDR1 and CDR2 from the germline V gene are KGHSH and LQKENI.